Listed here are 21 T cell receptor beta chains from one sample, sequenced in a study of blood T cell repertoires in COVID-19. The table came from immunoSEQ multiplex PCR; TCRdb's copy has only in-frame clones and leaves some out. The table includes about 210,000 clones, 82% detected once. The material sequenced was peripheral blood. These receptors came from a woman between 40 and 50 years old with acute or convalescent COVID-19.

In this sample, this clone turned up a few times. V usage is TRBV18 and J usage is TRBJ2-2; TRBD1 might be the D (5 bases). Per the germline V gene, CDR1 is KGHSH and CDR2 is LQKENI. The CDR3 runs 14 residues. The germline V and J ends were trimmed by 3 bases and 5 bases, with 10 bases remaining between them. This CDR3 is CASSPTRETGELFF. CDR3 sequence (DNA): TGTGCCAGCTCACCGACCAGGGAAACCGGGGAGCTGTTTTTT.

The chain joins TRBV7-3 to TRBJ2-2, with TRBD2 identical over 11 bases. The germline CDR1 and CDR2 sequences are SGHTA and FQGTGA. V was pared by 0 bases and J by 1 base, with 4 bases of the junction left unmatched. The CDR3 has 18 amino acids. The chain's CDR3 is CASSLTSGGALNTGELFF. CDR3 in DNA: TGTGCCAGCAGCTTAACTAGCGGGGGGGCCTTGAACACCGGGGAGCTGTTTTTT.

V usage is TRBV4-2 and J usage is TRBJ2-7, with D perhaps matching TRBD2 (6 bases). There are 16 residues in the CDR3. Per germline, CDR1 LGHNA and CDR2 YNFKEQ. Trimming took off 1 base at V and 3 bases at J, with 16 bases between the two ends. The CDR3 region is CASSQASGLLNYEQYF. The CDR3 coding sequence is TGTGCCAGCAGCCAAGCCTCGGGACTTCTTAACTACGAGCAGTACTTC.

This sequence joins TRBV12-5 and TRBJ1-5; 9 bases align to TRBD1. There are 15 residues in the CDR3. Germline V gene sequence: CDR1 LGHNT, CDR2 FRNRAP. V lost 6 bases to trimming and J lost 4 bases; unmatched junction nucleotides: 7. The CDR3 reads CASGFGQGMNQPQHF. DNA of the CDR3: TGTGCTAGTGGCTTTGGACAGGGGATGAATCAGCCCCAGCATTTT.

CDR3 DNA sequence: TGTGCCAGCACAACAGGGGGCACTCCCTATGGCTACACCTTC. Residues: CASTTGGTPYGYTF. The chain carries TRBV5-5 and TRBJ1-2, with TRBD1 matching over 9 bases. V gave up 6 bases and J gave up 4 bases; unmatched junction bases: 7. Germline loops: CDR1 SGHKS, CDR2 YYEKEE (reference sequence). The CDR3 is 14 residues long.

This chain uses TRBV7-3 with TRBJ2-1; 7 bases agree with TRBD2. J lost 2 bases, V lost 4 bases, and 5 bases had no gene match. CDR1 and CDR2 (germline): SGHTA, FQGTGA. CDR3 length equals 15 residues. CDR3 DNA sequence: TGTGCCAGCAGCTCAATCAGCGGGGCCTACAATGAGCAGTTCTTC. Protein product: CASSSISGAYNEQFF.

This clone was found once. The rearrangement links TRBV18 to TRBJ1-5, with 9 bases that match TRBD1. V lost 3 bases and J lost 9; bases outside the gene matches: 6. Germline lookup yields CDR1 KGHSH and CDR2 LQKENI. The CDR3 totals 14 residues. CDR3 sequence reads: CASSPGTGTGPQHF. Here the CDR3 DNA reads TGTGCCAGCTCACCCGGGACAGGGACGGGGCCCCAGCATTTT.

This clone occurred a few times. CDR3 protein: CATGATGANVLTF. The CDR3 DNA reads as TGTGCCACGGGAGCTACTGGGGCCAACGTCCTGACTTTC. The chain has TRBV6-5 and TRBJ2-6; TRBD2 might be the D (6 bases). V lost 10 bases to trimming and J lost 2 bases, with 9 bases between them. CDR1 and CDR2 (germline): MNHEY, SVGAGI. This CDR3 has 13 residues.

This chain connects TRBV10-1 to TRBJ2-7; D not resolved. Trimming pared 6 bases from V and 3 bases from J, leaving 12 bases between. Germline loops: CDR1 WNHNN, CDR2 SYGVQD (reference sequence). The CDR3 is 13 amino acids. The CDR3 nucleotides are TGCGCCAGCAGCGCCATAGATGACTACGAGCAGTACTTC. Translated: CASSAIDDYEQYF.

On this clone itself: This specimen includes other DNA sequences encoding the same CDR3. The chain combines TRBV12-3 or TRBV12-4 with TRBJ2-5; perhaps TRBD2 as D (5 bases). The CDR3 has 12 amino acids. Trimming left V 6 bases short and J 5 bases short, with 10 bases between. CDR3 in DNA: TGTGCCAGCAGCCCCCGCGGGGAGACCCAGTACTTC. The encoded protein is CASSPRGETQYF.

The chain carries TRBV19 and TRBJ2-7; the match to TRBD1 covers 9 bases. This CDR3 spans 14 amino acids. Trimming took 5 bases from V and 5 from J; bases not matched to a gene: 7. Germline V gene data show CDR1 as LNHDA and CDR2 as SQIVND (reference sequence). The CDR3 DNA reads as TGTGCCAGTAGTGCCAACAGGGGGCTGAACGAGCAGTACTTC. It yields the protein CASSANRGLNEQYF.

This chain connects TRBV4-3 to TRBJ2-5; weak D call: TRBD1 (5 bases). The V gene's germline CDR1 is LGHNA and CDR2 YSLEER. The V and J ends lost 1 base and 5 bases respectively, with 11 bases between them. The CDR3 covers 14 residues. CDR3 DNA sequence: TGCGCCAGCAGCCAAGTAGGGGCCGGGGAGACCCAGTACTTC. Protein product: CASSQVGAGETQYF.

A single count supports this clone. The genes are TRBV27 and TRBJ2-5; a possible D gene is TRBD1 (5 bases). Germline loops: CDR1 MNHEY, CDR2 SMNVEV (reference sequence). The CDR3 loop spans 15 amino acids. Trimming took 5 bases from V and 5 from J, leaving 18 bases between them. DNA of the CDR3: TGTGCCAGCAGTACAGCCCTGGACACCCGTGAGACCCAGTACTTC. Translated: CASSTALDTRETQYF.

Here the CDR3 DNA reads TGTGCCAGCAGCGCACTAGCGGGAGCAGAGACCCAGTACTTC. Protein sequence: CASSALAGAETQYF. The rearrangement uses TRBV9 and TRBJ2-5, with 11 bases fitting TRBD2. Trimming removed 3 bases from V and 4 bases from J; junction bases left unmatched: 2. Germline V CDR1 and CDR2: SGDLS, YYNGEE. The CDR3 is 14 residues long.

V and J are TRBV28 and TRBJ1-2; 7 bases match TRBD1. Germline lookup yields CDR1 MDHEN and CDR2 SYDVKM. CDR3 size: 13 residues. V lost 5 bases and J lost 4; bases outside the gene matches: 4. The CDR3 loop is CASSPPGGYGYTF. The CDR3 nucleotides are TGTGCCAGCAGTCCCCCAGGGGGCTATGGCTACACCTTC.

This clone was seen a single time. The CDR3 sequence: CASSQDGQFNSPLHF. DNA of the CDR3: TGCGCCAGCAGCCAAGATGGACAGTTTAATTCACCCCTCCACTTT. This chain connects TRBV4-1 to TRBJ1-6; D possibly corresponds to TRBD1 (6 bases). V was cut by 0 bases and J by 6 bases, with 9 bases left in between. CDR3 length: 15 amino acids. Germline loops: CDR1 MGHRA, CDR2 YSYEKL.

The chain uses TRBV11-2 and TRBJ2-1, with D hard to call. CDR1 and CDR2 (germline): SGHAT, FQNNGV. The V end was cut by 4 bases, the J end by 2 bases, with 21 bases between. The CDR3 is 18 amino acids. CDR3 sequence: CASSSDHRLRVAYNEQFF. The CDR3 coding sequence is TGTGCCAGCAGCTCAGATCATCGCCTCCGGGTAGCCTACAATGAGCAGTTCTTC.

The V and J genes are TRBV4-2 and TRBJ1-4; D is undetermined. The V end lost 0 bases, the J end lost 0 bases, and 8 bases lay between the germline ends. CDR1 is LGHNA, CDR2 YNFKEQ, per germline. This CDR3 is 16 amino acids long. The CDR3 region is CASSQERAATNEKLFF. The CDR3 region has the DNA TGTGCCAGCAGCCAAGAACGAGCCGCAACTAATGAAAAACTGTTTTTT.

The V gene is TRBV7-6, the J gene TRBJ2-3, with 16 bases identical to TRBD2. From germline, CDR1 is SGHVS and CDR2 FNYEAQ. The CDR3 totals 16 residues. V lost 4 bases to trimming and J lost 6 bases; unmatched junction nucleotides: 4. CDR3 sequence: CASSSGLAGGLDTQYF. As DNA, the CDR3 is TGTGCCAGCAGCTCGGGACTAGCGGGGGGGTTGGATACGCAGTATTTT.

The J gene is TRBJ2-7, the V gene TRBV27; D is unclear. Germline-derived CDR1 and CDR2 are MNHEY and SMNVEV (reference sequence). V dropped 4 bases and J dropped 0 bases, with 13 bases sitting between them. There are 15 residues in the CDR3. DNA of the CDR3: TGTGCCAGCAGTTCAGCGACGGCGAGCTCCTACGAGCAGTACTTC. This translates into CASSSATASSYEQYF.

This clone showed up just once. CDR3 amino acids: CASSQKVGGSVTDTQYF. CDR3 coding DNA: TGTGCCAGCAGCCAAAAAGTGGGGGGGTCCGTGACAGATACGCAGTATTTT. The V call is TRBV4-2, the J call TRBJ2-3; the match to TRBD2 covers 7 bases. Germline lookup yields CDR1 LGHNA and CDR2 YNFKEQ. Trimming at V came to 2 bases and at J to 3 bases, leaving 11 bases not matched to a gene. The CDR3 sequence is 17 residues long.